This record covers a single T cell receptor (beta chain). These data are taken from a study of blood T cell repertoires in COVID-19. Study-wide background: The United States, Italy and Spain provided the acute and convalescent COVID-19 samples.

Libraries were prepared by immunoSEQ multiplex PCR; TCRdb keeps only in-frame clonotypes and omits some of them. The data show approximately 240,000 clones, with nearly 95% seen just once and roughly 0.8% held by the top ten. From germline, CDR1 is SGDLS and CDR2 YYNGEE. The trim removed 3 bases at V and 1 base at J, leaving 0 bases unmatched. The CDR3 is 13 amino acids. The Seattle patients joined while their infection was active and were tracked longitudinally afterward. Material: peripheral blood. This chain connects TRBV9 to TRBJ1-1; 7 nucleotides line up with TRBD1. The clonotype originates from a man aged 30 to 45 with COVID-19, enrolled during active disease. The CDR3 sequence is CASSGQGNTEAFF. As DNA, the CDR3 is TGTGCCAGCAGCGGACAGGGGAACACTGAAGCTTTCTTT.